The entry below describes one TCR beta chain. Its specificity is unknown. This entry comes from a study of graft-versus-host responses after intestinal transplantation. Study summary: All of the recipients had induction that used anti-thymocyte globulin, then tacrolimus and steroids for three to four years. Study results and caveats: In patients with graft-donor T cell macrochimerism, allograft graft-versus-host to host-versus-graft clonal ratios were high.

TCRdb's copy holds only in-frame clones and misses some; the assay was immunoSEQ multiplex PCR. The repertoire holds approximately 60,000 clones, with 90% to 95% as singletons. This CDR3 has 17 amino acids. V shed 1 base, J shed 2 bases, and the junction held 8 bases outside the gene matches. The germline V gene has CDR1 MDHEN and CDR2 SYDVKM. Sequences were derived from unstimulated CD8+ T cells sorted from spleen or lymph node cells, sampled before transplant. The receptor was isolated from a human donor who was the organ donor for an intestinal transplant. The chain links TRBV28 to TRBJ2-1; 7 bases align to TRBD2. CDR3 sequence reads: CASSLSVGLAAYNEQFF. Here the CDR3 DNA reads TGTGCCAGCAGTTTATCCGTAGGGCTAGCGGCCTACAATGAGCAGTTCTTC.